A single T cell receptor (beta chain) is shown here with its context. The target of this receptor is not known. There are no base qualities to consult, and no much larger clone falls within one base. The source of the sample is a study of shared clonotypes between healthy human individuals (dated by TCRdb to about 2020). Context from the whole study: The cohort included a few men and a couple of women between 18 and 49 years of age. The study deeply sequenced blood TCR repertoires of about 5 healthy adults to estimate repertoire size and the extent of clonotype sharing between individuals. For each donor, CD4 naive and CD4 memory were each run on three plates, CD8 naive on two plates, and CD8 memory on one plate. Between about 0.8 and 9 billion PBMCs per donor were obtained by leukapheresis. Libraries were prepared and TCR repertoires were sequenced by different laboratories using diverse techniques, in order to increase sequencing depth and limit assay-specific biases.

Taken from the germline V gene (reference sequence), the CDR1 and CDR2 loops are LNHDA and SQIVND. The CDR3 holds 15 amino acids from the cysteine to the phenylalanine. Only CDR3 DNA is held: 45 bases, read in frame from base 1. V is reduced by 6 bases and J by 8 bases, leaving a spacing of 19 bases between them. TCR CDR3 regions were amplified from genomic DNA by multiplex PCR using the deep immunoSEQ assay. For each cell subset, the extracted genomic DNA was distributed evenly across all wells of several immunoSEQ 96-well plates, and each plate served as one replicate. For sorted subsets, 150 to 250 ng genomic DNA, equal to 30,000 or so T cell genomes, was loaded into each replicate PCR. The purified libraries were quantified using a Qubit 3.0 fluorometer, sized with a Bioanalyzer 2100, and then quantified again using the KAPA Library Quantification kit. Every immunoSEQ 96-well plate was sequenced on a dedicated single-read 150-cycle Illumina NextSeq 550 flow cell. The published analysis was carried out like this. Because the immunoSEQ output included only junctional sequences and no quality scores, the filtering could not be the same as the filtering used for full-length reads. To assign V/J genes and CDR3, sequences were annotated against IMGT germline references using PyIR, a Python wrapper for IgBLAST v1.9. Reads were filtered out if the reads had weak V/J assignments (E-value above 1e-6), no CDR3, stop codons, out-of-frame junctions, or ambiguous translated residues. V3J clonotypes were defined by identical inferred V gene, J gene, and CDR3 amino acid sequence. Percentage overlap between repertoires was computed as shared unique clonotypes divided by the size of the smaller repertoire. Three approaches were used to assess repertoire richness: RTK rarefaction, the Chao1 estimator, and Recon v2.1 estimates of unobserved clonotypes. Generation probabilities were computed with OLGA for all TCRbeta clonotypes obtained by the gDNA method from several donors. TCRdb carries this immuneACCESS record with in-frame sequences only. Its versions omit some clonotypes, under half of them owing to an unresolved V gene in the studies checked, with the rest unexplained. V and J calls and clone size are copied from that table; D and trimming were computed from the DNA. A total of about 2.3 million clones appear in this sample, approximately 95% of them only once. The ten largest clonotypes hold about 0.39% of the sample.

What the authors observed across the whole study: Pairwise subsampling indicated that sequencing depth was expected to affect the degree of clonotype sharing among donors. Across a handful of donors, roughly 5% of naive CD4, approximately 3.6% of naive CD8, 2.3% of memory CD4, and approximately 0.4% of memory CD8 clonotypes were shared. Because the study included only a small number of donors, the genetic and exposure-history diversity represented was limited. Sampling was limited to blood, and TCR repertoires in tissue likely differ from TCR repertoires in blood. Clonotypes shared by all four sorted-subset donors showed higher generation probabilities than non-shared clonotypes. Naive subsets generally had larger estimated clonotype richness than memory subsets. Incomplete sequencing was indicated by rarefaction of sorted-subset datasets, despite the large sequencing depth.

Donors were healthy HIV-negative adults with no recently reported acute infections or vaccinations. Every donor was a Caucasian adult residing in Nashville, Tennessee, USA. CD4+ T cells were enriched by magnetic negative selection, after which naive cells were positively selected on CD45RA and the negative fraction was taken as the memory subset. After blood collection by leukapheresis, PBMCs were isolated using Ficoll-Histopaque density gradient centrifugation and then cryopreserved in the vapor phase of liquid nitrogen. Analytical flow cytometry was used to check the purity and quantity of each magnetically sorted T cell population. Genomic DNA was isolated from every sorted fraction and measured by UV absorbance on a Nanodrop 2000c.

Sequencing used naive CD4+ T cells from PBMCs. The cell subset or site tag for this specimen amounts to: CD45RA+ positively selected. The chain links TRBV19 with TRBJ1-4, with a tentative D gene TRBD1 over 5 matching bases. The source is a young man in good health. Some clones in this sample may be carry-over from other donors' samples. The CDR3 reads CASRYRSAEREKLFF. The nucleotide sequence reads as follows: TGTGCCAGTAGGTACAGGTCAGCGGAACGGGAAAAACTGTTTTTT.